By frequency, the clone carrying this TCR beta chain is medium-sized. Its antigen is unknown. Germline CDR1 is DFQATT and CDR2 is SNEGSKA (reference sequence). The CDR3 is 15 amino acids. This entry is derived from a study of T cell clusters in autoimmune cytopenias. As for the study in general: A median of about 54,000 TRB reads per sample yielded a median approximately 2,500 distinct clonotypes. Study-level results: A dominant lymphoma-associated repertoire apparently masked the cluster-lack signature in secondary cytopenia versus chronic lymphocytic leukemia. Primary autoimmune cytopenia patients appeared to lack physiological T cell clusters present in healthy donors. TRB repertoire shifts in secondary cytopenia and chronic lymphocytic leukemia mostly reflected lymphoma, not autoimmunity.

TRB was amplified by touch-down multiplex PCR, primer pools A and B combined. TCRdb re-called the multiplex PCR reads; every CDR3 protein appears as one record, without DNA. The sample includes some 3,300 distinct CDR3 sequences. TRB amplification used 250 ng of peripheral blood genomic DNA. The TCR sequence derives from a human donor with an autoimmune cytopenia or autoimmune hepatitis (not recorded which). V usage is TRBV20-1 and J usage is TRBJ2-5; TCRdb's D call of TRBD1 is untestable without DNA. The sequencing sample was made of peripheral blood. CDR3 loop: CSAREVQGVGETQYF.